This T cell receptor beta chain was sequenced in a study of T cells in Graves' hyperthyroidism and ophthalmopathy (dated by TCRdb to between 2019 and 2020). In the study overall: Peripheral blood samples were taken at the time of initial diagnosis, prior to any treatment. In about 6 Graves' hyperthyroidism patients, the study also compared T-cell repertoires from thyroid tissue with T-cell repertoires from blood. The paper describes TCR Vbeta CDR3 sequencing of more than 120 peripheral blood samples, made up of approximately 40 ophthalmopathy patients, 70 to 80 hyperthyroidism patients and 17 progressor patients. Once sampling was done, hyperthyroidism patients were given methimazole at a starting dose of 30 mg daily, whereas ophthalmopathy patients were given high-dose intravenous methylprednisolone. Prospective prediction of ophthalmopathy was tested in an independent validation cohort of fewer than 20 hyperthyroidism patients and 15 to 17 patients who later progressed to ophthalmopathy. To identify TCR V-J signatures that set the groups apart, the researchers used a discovery cohort of 100 patients, made up of 40 to 45 with Graves' ophthalmopathy and 57 with stable Graves' hyperthyroidism. The 100 or so discovery patients were divided at random into training and test sets in a 7:3 ratio. Results and caveats for the whole study, not just this receptor: In validation, the model predicted progression to ophthalmopathy a median of about 6.5 months before onset, with approximately 70% sensitivity and about 72% specificity. Most expanded thyroid clonotypes (frequency above 0.001) were also found in blood, which suggests that blood repertoires may mirror thyroid immune responses. Sample size was not statistically predetermined, and investigators were not blinded to group allocation. In cross-validation, a model built on a 13 V-J signature told ophthalmopathy apart from stable hyperthyroidism with 85% to 90% sensitivity and about 81% specificity, and in testing the same model reached 80%/75%.

The sample holds many counts of this clonotype. No cognate antigen has been identified for it. No base-level quality is on record; no much larger clone is a single base apart. Stable Graves' hyperthyroidism was defined as the absence of progression to ophthalmopathy over 18 months of follow-up. Hyperthyroidism patients were newly diagnosed, with disease duration under 2 months, and aged 18 to 65 years. The study excluded patients with uncontrolled infections, other autoimmune diseases, pregnancy or lactation. Diagnoses were based on clinical symptoms, serum thyroxine and TRAb, thyroid ultrasound and orbital computed tomography. Ficoll-Paque density gradient centrifugation was used to isolate PBMCs from around 10 ml of fresh peripheral blood. Total RNA was extracted with Trizol reagent, and quality was checked on an Agilent 2100 Bioanalyzer. TCR beta CDR3 regions were amplified from RNA transcripts. For the first round of RT-PCR on the TCR CDR3, the HTBI primer set was used together with the Qiagen OneStep RT-PCR kit. Libraries were constructed in a second round of multiplex PCR, after which size selection and purification were performed. Paired-end sequencing of the libraries was performed with 100 bp reads on an Illumina HiSeq2000. Processing in the source paper ran as follows. SOAPnuke was used to process the raw data, with reads discarded if the reads contained adapters or uncalled bases, had a mean Phred below 15, or lacked an exact constant-primer or identifier match. High-quality paired reads were merged with COPE v1.2.5, and unique nucleotide sequences were defined as clonotypes. MiTCR v1.1 was used to align clonotypes to the IMGT TRBV, TRBD and TRBJ reference segments. Only V-J combinations with frequency above 0.0001, covering roughly 99% of repertoires, were analysed. A TCS score was defined as the ratio between F50 (clonal expansion) and ExV (chaos), using BLOSUM62-based TCRdist between CDR3 peptides within each V-J. Welch's t-statistics and random forest reduced around 510 V-J features to 13, which were used in a naive Bayes classifier (R e1071). Through fastp at Q25 and MiXCR, TCRdb rebuilt clones from the public reads, retaining in-frame beta chains. Identical CDR3 protein sequences are pooled into one entry, listed with their most common genes and DNA. For this entry, the V and J calls and clone size follow TCRdb and not the study's own pipeline. This sample comprises approximately 210,000 distinct CDR3 sequences, 15% to 20% of them detected only once. The top ten clones comprise 50% of the sample.

Sequences SGHRS (CDR1) and YFSETQ (CDR2) are obtained from the germline V gene. The germline V end is reduced by 9 bases and the J end by 8 bases; junction bases left unmatched: 10. Inclusive of the bounding cysteine and phenylalanine, the CDR3 is 13 residues long. Solely the CDR3 DNA is kept, with 39 bases framed from the first base. This chain is built from TRBV5-1 and TRBJ2-2, with 7 bases aligning to TRBD2. This clonotype was obtained from a man aged 45-65 years with Graves' hyperthyroidism. Specimen: blood. The CDR3 region: CATSVAGEGELFF. The nucleotide sequence reads TGCGCCACCTCGGTTGCGGGAGAGGGGGAGCTGTTTTTT.